These 2 T cell receptor beta chains were sequenced from one sample in a study of monozygotic twins with inflammatory bowel disease. Reprocessing the 5' RACE reads, TCRdb reports a single entry for every CDR3 protein and omits DNA. The repertoire table contains around 380,000 distinct CDR3 sequences. The sample taken for sequencing was blood. These receptors all stem from a human donor with ulcerative colitis or Crohn's disease, or a healthy co-twin of an affected twin (not recorded which).

This chain links TRBV4-1 with TRBJ2-7; TCRdb outputs TRBD1, but without DNA this stays unchecked. CDR3 size: 14 residues. Germline assignment: CDR1 MGHRA and CDR2 YSYEKL. CDR3 loop: CASSQEVGGYEQYF.

The chain employs TRBV6-2 or TRBV6-3 and TRBJ2-7. Germline V gene lookup returns CDR1 MNHEY and CDR2 SVGEGT. This CDR3 has 15 residues. CDR3 sequence reads: CASSYSAGATYEQYF.